Listed below are T cell receptor beta chains from one sample, sequenced in a study of graft-versus-host responses after intestinal transplantation. Sequencing used immunoSEQ multiplex PCR; TCRdb keeps in-frame clones, though not all of them. Altogether some 1,600 clones are present, 80% to 95% being singletons, with the ten largest covering over 6.5%. The material sequenced was PBMCs, taken 8 days after intestinal transplant. The receptors originated from a human patient who received an intestinal transplant, so some T cells may come from the graft donor. CDR3s include the opening cysteine and the closing phenylalanine or tryptophan. Each record gives: D gene, J gene, V gene, clone size, CDR3 protein, CDR3 DNA. A D gene is named only where the DNA matches it firmly. For some rows the clone size is stated as once, few or many, or as a class when expanded; others skip it.

>NA|TRBJ2-3|TRBV6-1|NA
CASNRHFTDTQYF
TGTGCCAGCAATCGGCACTTCACAGATACGCAGTATTTT
>TRBD1|TRBJ1-5|TRBV28|NA
CASSSDREGNQPQHF
TGTGCCAGCAGTTCGGACAGGGAGGGCAATCAGCCCCAGCATTTT
>NA|TRBJ2-3|TRBV10-3|NA
CAISEKQGTDTQYF
TGTGCCATCAGTGAGAAGCAGGGAACAGATACGCAGTATTTT
>TRBD1|TRBJ2-1|TRBV15|NA
CATSNQTGDPHNEQFF
TGTGCCACCAGCAATCAGACAGGGGACCCTCACAATGAGCAGTTCTTC
>NA|TRBJ1-2|TRBV19|NA
CASSPFKKSGRLYYGYTF
TGTGCCAGTAGCCCTTTCAAGAAGAGCGGCAGACTTTACTATGGCTACACCTTC
>TRBD1|TRBJ2-7|TRBV19|NA
CASSSTGTGYYEQYF
TGTGCCAGTAGTTCTACCGGGACAGGGTACTACGAGCAGTACTTC
>NA|TRBJ1-4|TRBV29-1|NA
CSVRGRGINEKLFF
TGCAGCGTCCGAGGTCGAGGGATAAATGAAAAACTGTTTTTT
>TRBD1|TRBJ1-2|TRBV11-2|NA
CASSLTGKGIRYGYTF
TGTGCCAGCAGCTTGACAGGGAAGGGGATTAGATATGGCTACACCTTC
>NA|TRBJ2-5|TRBV27|NA
CASSPLQGNQETQYF
TGTGCCAGCAGTCCCCTTCAGGGTAACCAAGAGACCCAGTACTTC
>NA|TRBJ2-3|TRBV2|NA
CASSRREADPRGTDTQYF
TGTGCCAGCAGCCGAAGGGAGGCAGACCCAAGGGGCACAGATACGCAGTATTTT
>TRBD2|TRBJ2-7|TRBV19|NA
CASSRTSGSVYEQYF
TGTGCCAGTAGCCGCACTAGCGGGAGTGTCTACGAGCAGTACTTC
>NA|TRBJ2-5|TRBV9|NA
CASSVGLVGKTQYF
TGTGCCAGCAGCGTAGGGCTAGTGGGGAAGACCCAGTACTTC
>NA|TRBJ2-7|TRBV28|NA
CASSLRGGAYEQYF
TGTGCCAGCAGTCTCCGGGGTGGCGCCTACGAGCAGTACTTC
>TRBD1|TRBJ1-6|TRBV25-1|NA
CASSEPDREVSPLHF
TGTGCCAGCAGTGAACCCGACAGGGAGGTATCACCCCTCCACTTT
>TRBD1|TRBJ2-7|TRBV19|NA
CASSAGTGAPYEQYF
TGTGCCAGTAGTGCCGGGACAGGGGCACCGTACGAGCAGTACTTC
>TRBD2|TRBJ2-5|TRBV6-5|NA
CASSSGTSGETQYF
TGTGCCAGCAGTAGCGGGACTAGTGGAGAGACCCAGTACTTC
>NA|TRBJ1-5|TRBV5-5|NA
CASSGPASNQPQHF
TGTGCCAGCAGCGGACCAGCCAGCAATCAGCCCCAGCATTTT
>TRBD1|TRBJ2-1|TRBV2|NA
CASSRGTGVNEQFF
TGTGCCAGCAGTCGGGGGACAGGGGTGAATGAGCAGTTCTTC
>NA|TRBJ2-1|TRBV13|NA
CASSHEGGSYNEQFF
TGTGCCAGCAGCCATGAGGGGGGCTCCTACAATGAGCAGTTCTTC
>NA|TRBJ2-6|TRBV6-7|NA
CASSDKPRYLQSRANVLTF
TGTGCCAGCAGTGACAAACCGCGTTATTTACAAAGTCGGGCCAACGTCCTGACTTTC
>NA|TRBJ1-1|TRBV5-1|once
CASSLIGQNTEAFF
TGCGCCAGCAGCTTGATAGGGCAGAACACTGAAGCTTTCTTT
>NA|TRBJ1-2|TRBV30|NA
CAWGKVRYGKTYGYTF
TGTGCCTGGGGTAAAGTGCGCTATGGAAAGACCTATGGCTACACCTTC
>NA|TRBJ2-3|TRBV6-4|NA
CASRDGETDTQYF
TGTGCCAGCCGGGACGGCGAAACAGATACGCAGTATTTT
>TRBD1|TRBJ2-7|TRBV4-2|NA
CASSQDGQGAIGEQYF
TGTGCCAGCAGCCAAGATGGACAGGGGGCGATCGGAGAGCAGTACTTC
>NA|TRBJ1-6|TRBV6-6|NA
CASSYSMSVNSPLHF
TGTGCCAGCAGTTACTCGATGTCAGTTAATTCACCCCTCCACTTT
>NA|TRBJ1-2|TRBV27|once
CASRAGSNYGYTF
TGTGCCAGCAGGGCAGGTTCTAACTATGGCTACACCTTC
>NA|TRBJ2-1|TRBV5-8|NA
CASSPPPLSEQFF
TGTGCCAGCAGCCCACCCCCATTATCTGAGCAGTTCTTC
>TRBD1|TRBJ2-5|TRBV7-9|few
CASSPGQGGETQYF
TGTGCCAGCAGCCCGGGACAGGGGGGGGAGACCCAGTACTTC
>NA|TRBJ2-4|TRBV5-1|NA
CASSLDRALKNIQYF
TGCGCCAGCAGCTTGGACAGGGCCCTTAAAAACATTCAGTACTTC
>NA|TRBJ1-5|TRBV11-2|NA
CASSLGGGSQPQHF
TGTGCCAGCAGCCTAGGAGGAGGGTCTCAGCCCCAGCATTTT
>NA|TRBJ1-4|TRBV9|NA
CASSVQGSNEKLFF
TGTGCCAGCAGCGTACAAGGGTCTAATGAAAAACTGTTTTTT
>NA|TRBJ1-6|TRBV4-2|NA
CASSRGADNSPLHF
TGTGCCAGCAGTAGGGGGGCAGATAATTCACCCCTCCACTTT
>TRBD2|TRBJ2-7|TRBV30|NA
CAWSSLGLAGSGQYF
TGTGCCTGGAGCTCCCTAGGGCTAGCGGGAAGCGGGCAGTACTTC
>NA|TRBJ2-1|TRBV10-2|NA
CASSPGHEQFF
TGCGCCAGCAGTCCGGGCCATGAGCAGTTCTTC
>NA|TRBJ2-1|TRBV7-3|NA
CASSPGTPGEQFF
TGTGCCAGCAGCCCCGGGACTCCCGGCGAGCAGTTCTTC
>NA|TRBJ1-5|TRBV6-1|NA
CASSPLRDQPQHF
TGTGCCAGCAGTCCCCTTAGAGATCAGCCCCAGCATTTT
>NA|TRBJ1-1|TRBV7-9|NA
CASSNGGTEAFF
TGTGCCAGCAGCAACGGAGGGACTGAAGCTTTCTTT
>TRBD1|TRBJ1-1|TRBV6-1|NA
CASSSKTGGVPEAFF
TGTGCCAGCAGTAGTAAGACAGGGGGGGTCCCTGAAGCTTTCTTT
>TRBD2|TRBJ2-1|TRBV11-3|NA
CASSPTRGTTNNEQFF
TGTGCCAGCAGCCCAACTCGAGGGACTACTAACAATGAGCAGTTCTTC
>TRBD2|TRBJ2-7|TRBV28|NA
CASKIGLAGGPGEQYF
TGTGCCAGCAAAATCGGACTAGCGGGAGGGCCGGGCGAGCAGTACTTC
>NA|TRBJ1-1|TRBV7-9|few
CASSGRGLEAFF
TGTGCCAGCAGCGGCCGGGGCCTTGAAGCTTTCTTT
>NA|TRBJ2-1|TRBV11-2|NA
CASSLETGYSYNEQFF
TGTGCCAGCAGCTTAGAAACAGGGTATTCCTACAATGAGCAGTTCTTC
>NA|TRBJ2-7|TRBV7-3|NA
CASSPSAGSPPVGGDYEQYF
TGTGCCAGCAGCCCGTCGGCTGGGAGCCCTCCCGTGGGAGGTGACTACGAGCAGTACTTC